Presented here are 4 T cell receptor beta chains from one specimen sequenced in a study of Ad26.COV2.S vaccination and SARS-CoV-2 variants. This table comes from immunoSEQ multiplex PCR, and its TCRdb copy is limited to in-frame clones, with some not included. This sample has approximately 300,000 clones, with roughly 86% found just once. Treatment in this sample: over 15 received Ad26.COV2.S at low or high dose, single or two shots; about 5 received placebo; per-sample allocation not given. Sample collection was performed on day 63 after the first vaccine or placebo injection. The specimen comprised peripheral blood, sampled in a trial of Ad26.COV2.S vaccine versus placebo. The receptor set was obtained from a person aged 18 to 65 who received the Ad26.COV2.S COVID-19 vaccine or a placebo.

The rearrangement joins TRBV15 to TRBJ1-5, with a weak D call TRBD1 (5 bases). The V end lost 5 bases, the J end lost 6 bases, and 14 bases lay between the germline ends. CDR1 and CDR2 (germline): LNHNV, YYDKDF (reference sequence). The length of the CDR3 is 14 residues. The DNA for the CDR3 is TGTGCCACCAGCCCAATGGGGCGCAGTCAGCCCCAGCATTTT. Protein product: CATSPMGRSQPQHF.

The gene calls are TRBV6-5 and TRBJ1-4; D is undetermined. Per germline, CDR1 MNHEY and CDR2 SVGAGI. V lost 8 bases, J lost 5 bases, and 18 bases lay in between. This CDR3 is built from 15 residues. The chain's CDR3 is CASRPGQYMNEKLFF. The CDR3 bases are TGTGCCAGCCGTCCGGGCCAGTATATGAATGAAAAACTGTTTTTT.

J is TRBJ1-2 and V is TRBV24-1; D unresolved. V was cut by 3 bases and J by 2 bases, with 9 bases left in between. The CDR3 runs to 14 residues. Germline V CDR1 and CDR2: KGHDR, SFDVKD. The CDR3: CATSDQRYNYGYTF. CDR3 nucleotide sequence: TGTGCCACCAGTGATCAACGCTACAACTATGGCTACACCTTC.

This chain connects TRBV5-1 to TRBJ2-1; a weak D match, TRBD2 (5 bases). Germline V gives CDR1 SGHRS, CDR2 YFSETQ. This CDR3 has 13 residues. Trimming cost V 1 base and J 4 bases, with 6 bases left between them. The CDR3 bases are TGCGCCAGCAGCTTGTCGGGATACAATGAGCAGTTCTTC. Translation gives CASSLSGYNEQFF.